What follows are 27 T cell receptor beta chains derived from one specimen sequenced in a study of blood T cell repertoires in COVID-19. Data came from immunoSEQ multiplex PCR; TCRdb stores just in-frame clones and leaves some out. Here the sample spans about 150,000 clones, just under 85% being singletons. Source material: PBMCs or T cells enriched from blood (not recorded which). Every receptor here comes from a man aged 50-60 years who had recovered from COVID-19.

V gene TRBV7-2 combines with J gene TRBJ2-3; D unresolved. The germline gives CDR1 SGHTA, CDR2 FQGNSA. Trimming stripped 4 bases from V and 1 base from J, with 12 bases between. The CDR3 runs 15 residues. CDR3 DNA sequence: TGTGCCAGCAGCTCAAGAATACTCGGCACAGATACGCAGTATTTT. Protein product: CASSSRILGTDTQYF.

The gene calls are TRBV2 and TRBJ2-5; 12 bases are a match to TRBD2. Germline V gene data show CDR1 as SNHLY and CDR2 as FYNNEI. The CDR3 totals 15 residues. V gave up 4 bases and J gave up 5 bases; unmatched junction bases: 5. The CDR3 DNA reads as TGTGCCAGCAGTGGACTAGCGGGGGAGGGGGAGACCCAGTACTTC. Translated, it gives CASSGLAGEGETQYF.

This clone was counted a few times. The chain combines TRBV5-1 with TRBJ1-6, with D hard to call. Trimming took 3 bases from V and 0 from J, leaving 13 bases between them. Per the germline V gene, CDR1 is SGHRS and CDR2 is YFSETQ. The CDR3 covers 17 residues. The CDR3 reads CASSSQPLSSYNSPLHF. The CDR3 DNA is TGCGCCAGCAGCTCACAGCCTTTGAGCTCCTATAATTCACCCCTCCACTTT.

In this sample, this clone turned up once. The chain joins TRBV29-1 to TRBJ2-7; D may be TRBD1 (6 bases). Germline loops: CDR1 SQVTM, CDR2 ANQGSEA. V was clipped by 4 bases and J by 1 base, with 11 bases between them. CDR3 length: 13 residues. The CDR3 DNA reads as TGCAGCGTTGCGCGACAGGAATCCTACGAGCAGTACTTC. This encodes CSVARQESYEQYF.

V gene TRBV2 combines with J gene TRBJ1-1; D is perhaps TRBD1 (5 bases). The germline V gene encodes CDR1 SNHLY and CDR2 FYNNEI. V was pared by 4 bases and J by 4 bases, with 10 bases between. The CDR3 is made up of 13 amino acids. The CDR3 sequence: CASSGPRATEAFF. CDR3 coding DNA: TGTGCCAGCAGTGGCCCCAGGGCCACTGAAGCTTTCTTT.

This chain uses TRBV7-2 with TRBJ2-1, with TRBD2 matching over 13 bases. This CDR3 is built from 18 residues. The ends lost 4 bases at V and 8 bases at J; junction bases unmatched: 14. CDR1 is SGHTA, CDR2 FQGNSA, per germline. In DNA, the CDR3 is TGTGCCAGCAGCTCCCACCCCACTAGCGGGGGGGCGTTCTATGAGCAGTTCTTC. It codes for CASSSHPTSGGAFYEQFF. Based on the CDR3 plus reference TRBV7-2 and TRBJ2-1, the full variable domain is GAGVSQSPSNKVTEKGKDVELRCDPISGHTALYWYRQSLGQGLEFLIYFQGNSAPDKSGLPSDRFSAERTGGSVSTLTIQRTQQEDSAVYLCASSSHPTSGGAFYEQFFGPGTRLTVL.

The chain links TRBV6-2 or TRBV6-3 to TRBJ1-5, with TRBD1 matching 9 bases. V lost 6 bases and J lost 2; bases outside the gene matches: 5. The CDR3 extends over 15 amino acids. Germline V gene data show CDR1 as MNHEY and CDR2 as SVGEGT. The CDR3 DNA reads TGTGCCAGCAGCCCGGACAGGGGACGCAATCAGCCCCAGCATTTT. Amino acid sequence: CASSPDRGRNQPQHF.

Here the CDR3 reads CASSGPNRGRGTGELFF. CDR3 nucleotide sequence: TGTGCCAGCAGCGGGCCGAACAGGGGGCGAGGGACCGGGGAGCTGTTTTTT. This chain links TRBV7-2 with TRBJ2-2, with TRBD1 identical over 9 bases. This CDR3 comprises 17 residues. The V and J ends lost 5 bases and 5 bases, in that order; junction bases with no gene match: 12. The V gene's germline CDR1 is SGHTA and CDR2 FQGNSA. The variable domain in full, with the rest retrieved from reference TRBV7-2 and TRBJ2-2, is GAGVSQSPSNKVTEKGKDVELRCDPISGHTALYWYRQSLGQGLEFLIYFQGNSAPDKSGLPSDRFSAERTGGSVSTLTIQRTQQEDSAVYLCASSGPNRGRGTGELFFGEGSRLTVL.

The V gene is TRBV27, the J gene TRBJ1-2, with 7 bases that match TRBD1. The CDR3 has 13 amino acids. Germline lookup yields CDR1 MNHEY and CDR2 SMNVEV (reference sequence). J lost 7 bases, V lost 0 bases, and 2 bases had no gene match. The CDR3 DNA sequence: TGTGCCAGCAGTTTATCAGGGGGCTTTGGCTACACCTTC. Encoded protein: CASSLSGGFGYTF.

The chain employs TRBV5-1 and TRBJ2-7; D is unclear. The length of the CDR3 is 14 residues. V dropped 0 bases and J dropped 0 bases, with 7 bases sitting between them. CDR1 is SGHRS and CDR2 is YFSETQ in the germline V gene. The CDR3 nucleotides read TGCGCCAGCAGCTTGGAACAGTCCTCCTACGAGCAGTACTTC. Translation gives CASSLEQSSYEQYF.

The chain recombines TRBV4-1 with TRBJ2-7; tentatively, D is TRBD1 (6 bases). CDR3 size: 15 residues. Looked up from germline, CDR1 is MGHRA and CDR2 is YSYEKL. The ends were cut back, 5 bases at V and 3 bases at J, with 17 bases in the middle. The CDR3 nucleotides are TGCGCCAGCAGCGCCGCCCCGACAGGAGACTACGAGCAGTACTTC. It codes for CASSAAPTGDYEQYF.

The rearrangement links TRBV6-5 to TRBJ2-7, with 10 bases matching TRBD1. This CDR3 comprises 16 residues. CDR1 and CDR2 from the germline V gene are MNHEY and SVGAGI. Trimming took 0 bases from V and 5 from J; bases not matched to a gene: 7. CDR3 in amino acids: CASSYSTGTGAHEQYF. CDR3 in DNA: TGTGCCAGCAGTTACTCAACTGGGACAGGGGCCCACGAGCAGTACTTC.

By share, this clone ranks as medium-sized. This chain joins TRBV7-9 and TRBJ1-2; tentative D call: TRBD1 (5 bases). This CDR3 contains 15 residues. The V gene's germline CDR1 is SEHNR and CDR2 FQNEAQ (reference sequence). The V end was cut by 5 bases, the J end by 2 bases, with 15 bases between. CDR3 nucleotides: TGTGCCAGCAGCGGGGGACTGGACCTGAACTATGGCTACACCTTC. This encodes CASSGGLDLNYGYTF.

The rearrangement uses TRBV6-1 and TRBJ2-5; 9 nucleotides match TRBD1. CDR1 is MNHNS and CDR2 is SASEGT in the germline V gene. J gave up 1 base and V 6 bases, and 3 bases lay outside the gene matches. This CDR3 spans 14 amino acids. The CDR3 sequence: CASRRDRVQETQYF. CDR3 DNA: TGTGCCAGCAGAAGGGACAGGGTCCAAGAGACCCAGTACTTC.

In this sample, this clone turned up a few times. The chain links TRBV7-9 to TRBJ1-2; 7 bases are shared with TRBD1. The ends lost 5 bases at V and 7 bases at J; junction bases unmatched: 10. Germline values: CDR1 SEHNR, CDR2 FQNEAQ (reference sequence). This CDR3 has 14 residues. The CDR3 spells CASSPMTGTGGYTF. CDR3 in DNA: TGTGCCAGCAGCCCCATGACAGGGACCGGTGGCTACACCTTC.

This clone was counted a few times. Other DNA sequences within the sample encode an identical CDR3. The chain employs TRBV28 and TRBJ1-5; 7 nucleotides match TRBD1. V lost 4 bases and J lost 4; bases outside the gene matches: 1. CDR1 and CDR2 (germline): MDHEN, SYDVKM. This CDR3 comprises 13 residues. CDR3 residues: CASSWDRNQPQHF. The CDR3 DNA follows: TGTGCCAGCAGTTGGGACAGAAATCAGCCCCAGCATTTT. Full variable domain (rest looked up from reference TRBV28 and TRBJ1-5): DVKVTQSSRYLVKRTGEKVFLECVQDMDHENMFWYRQDPGLGLRLIYFSYDVKMKEKGDIPEGYSVSREKKERFSLILESASTNQTSMYLCASSWDRNQPQHFGDGTRLSIL.

Here the CDR3 reads CATSGPPGLGEKLFF. DNA of the CDR3: TGTGCCACCAGTGGACCACCGGGGTTGGGTGAAAAACTGTTTTTT. The J gene is TRBJ1-4, the V gene TRBV24-1; D is unresolved. V was shortened by 5 bases and J by 7 bases, with 16 bases between the two germline ends. The CDR3 is made up of 15 amino acids. Germline CDR1 reads KGHDR; CDR2 reads SFDVKD.

The genes are TRBV6-1 and TRBJ1-2; no clear D gene. Trimming took off 3 bases at V and 1 base at J, with 9 bases between the two ends. CDR1 and CDR2 (germline): MNHNS, SASEGT. CDR3 size: 14 residues. The CDR3 protein is CASSESVVNYGYTF. As DNA, the CDR3 is TGTGCCAGCAGTGAGTCAGTGGTTAACTATGGCTACACCTTC.

V and J are TRBV29-1 and TRBJ1-2, with D perhaps TRBD1 (6 bases). Germline V gives CDR1 SQVTM, CDR2 ANQGSEA. There are 13 residues in the CDR3. The V end lost 6 bases, the J end lost 2 bases, and 13 bases lay between the germline ends. Here the CDR3 reads CSVLTDRNYGYTF. The CDR3 nucleotides are TGCAGCGTACTCACGGACAGAAACTATGGCTACACCTTC.

The CDR3 nucleotides read TGTGCCAGCTCACCAGGGTTCGGGGAAAAACTGTTTTTT. It codes for CASSPGFGEKLFF. The rearrangement links TRBV18 to TRBJ1-4; D uncertain. V was clipped by 2 bases and J by 8 bases, with 9 bases between them. This CDR3 is 13 amino acids long. Germline CDR1 KGHSH, CDR2 LQKENI.

The chain has TRBV6-5 and TRBJ2-3; maybe TRBD1 (6 bases). The CDR3 spans 15 residues. V was clipped by 1 base and J by 1 base, with 9 bases between them. Germline V gene data show CDR1 as MNHEY and CDR2 as SVGAGI. The CDR3 spells CASSYFGQRTDTQYF. CDR3 sequence (DNA): TGTGCCAGCAGTTACTTTGGACAGCGCACAGATACGCAGTATTTT.

The chain couples TRBV11-2 to TRBJ2-5; D is possibly TRBD1 (6 bases). Trimming removed 0 bases from V and 3 bases from J, with 8 bases in between. The CDR3 loop spans 14 amino acids. Germline V gives CDR1 SGHAT, CDR2 FQNNGV. CDR3 coding DNA: TGTGCCAGCAGCTTAGAAGGGGGAAAAGAGACCCAGTACTTC. It specifies CASSLEGGKETQYF.

The chain uses TRBV4-2 and TRBJ2-1; TRBD2 agrees at 10 bases. The CDR3 consists of 17 residues. V was pared by 1 base and J by 4 bases, with 7 bases of the junction left unmatched. Germline-derived CDR1 and CDR2 are LGHNA and YNFKEQ. The CDR3 region is CASSQALAGVLYNEQFF. CDR3 nucleotides: TGTGCCAGCAGCCAAGCCCTAGCGGGGGTTCTTTACAATGAGCAGTTCTTC.

The V gene is TRBV15, the J gene TRBJ2-2; tentatively, D is TRBD2 (5 bases). There are 14 residues in the CDR3. V shed 7 bases and J shed 1 base, with 10 bases lying between them. Germline V CDR1 and CDR2: LNHNV, YYDKDF (reference sequence). In DNA form, the CDR3 reads TGTGCCACCATCCTGACTAAGAACACCGGGGAGCTGTTTTTT. As protein: CATILTKNTGELFF.

V and J are TRBV27 and TRBJ2-7; D perhaps matches TRBD1 (5 bases). The CDR3 covers 15 residues. Germline V gene sequence: CDR1 MNHEY, CDR2 SMNVEV (reference sequence). The ends were cut back, 2 bases at V and 0 bases at J, with 11 bases in the middle. The CDR3 bases are TGTGCCAGCAGTTTAAGCAGACAGTTCTCCTACGAGCAGTACTTC. Its protein product is CASSLSRQFSYEQYF.

The rearrangement uses TRBV4-3 and TRBJ1-4; D is uncertain. Germline CDR1 LGHNA, CDR2 YSLEER. With 4 bases removed from V and 4 bases from J, the gap between germline ends came to 13 bases. The CDR3 length is 15 residues. The CDR3 is CASSPSFLYNEKLFF. The CDR3 coding sequence is TGCGCCAGCAGCCCCTCCTTTCTTTATAATGAAAAACTGTTTTTT.

The genes are TRBV3-1 (or the pseudogene TRBV3-2) and TRBJ2-5; a possible D gene is TRBD2 (5 bases). The CDR3 extends over 13 amino acids. The V end lost 0 bases, the J end lost 7 bases, and 9 bases lay between the germline ends. Looked up from germline, CDR1 is LGHDT and CDR2 is YNNKEL (reference sequence). CDR3 sequence: CASSQEVARTQYF. The CDR3 coding sequence is TGTGCCAGCAGCCAAGAGGTAGCGAGGACCCAGTACTTC.